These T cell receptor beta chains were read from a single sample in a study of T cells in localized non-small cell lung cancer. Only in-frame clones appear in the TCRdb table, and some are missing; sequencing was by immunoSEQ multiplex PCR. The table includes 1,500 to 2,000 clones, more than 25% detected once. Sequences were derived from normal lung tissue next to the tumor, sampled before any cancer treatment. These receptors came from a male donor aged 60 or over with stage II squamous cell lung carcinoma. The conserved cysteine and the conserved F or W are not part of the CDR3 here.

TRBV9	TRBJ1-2	ASSATGTGLGGYT
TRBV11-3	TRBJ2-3	ASSLVAGGDTQY
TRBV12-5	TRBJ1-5	ASGPGAGDLAQH
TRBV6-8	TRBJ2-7	ASSSVRDEQY
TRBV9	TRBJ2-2	ASSAGLAGKFQGAGELF
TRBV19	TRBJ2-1	ASSTGLAFGEQF
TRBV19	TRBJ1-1	ASSMPHRLNTEAF
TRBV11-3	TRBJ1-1	ASSLAGTATEAF
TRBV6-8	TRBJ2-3	AAQAGGADTQY
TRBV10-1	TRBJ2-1	ASTNDAGREYNEQF
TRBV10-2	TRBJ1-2	ASSESTRGYT
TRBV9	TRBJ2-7	ASSEPLAGPEQY
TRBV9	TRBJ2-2	ASTRDTGELF
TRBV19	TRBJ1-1	ASSINRARDTEAF
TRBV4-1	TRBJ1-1	ASSQEGGPPEAF
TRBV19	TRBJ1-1	ASNKDRGTEAF
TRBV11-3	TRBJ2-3	ASNTGSSTDTQY
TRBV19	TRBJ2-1	ASRQEQGAYNEQF
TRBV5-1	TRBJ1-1	ASSRETGRGTEAF
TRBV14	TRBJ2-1	ASSQDTRSYNEQF
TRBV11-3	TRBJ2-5	ASSSKGGSETQY
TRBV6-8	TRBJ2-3	AIIRTGTRADTQY
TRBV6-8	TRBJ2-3	ASTEGAQSTDTQY
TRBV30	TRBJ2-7	AWSVLGREQY
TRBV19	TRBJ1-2	ASTPPEGAVYGYT
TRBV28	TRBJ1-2	ASRQNKAGYT
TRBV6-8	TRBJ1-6	ASSDWGLSAAGSPLH
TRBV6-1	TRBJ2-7	ASSEAPPWDGSSYEQY
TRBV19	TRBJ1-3	ASSTYLQGTGNTIY
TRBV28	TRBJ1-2	ASSSRTANYGYT
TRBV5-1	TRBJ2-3	ASSGRQDVGDTQY
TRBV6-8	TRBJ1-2	ASSRTGGHGYT
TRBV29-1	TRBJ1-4	SASDRADEKLF
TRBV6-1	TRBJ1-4	ASSEAREKLF
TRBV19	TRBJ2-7	ASSIGRRESYEQY
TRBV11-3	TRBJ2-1	ASSLVGLAPNNEQF
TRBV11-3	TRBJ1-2	ASSTSRVERYNYGYT
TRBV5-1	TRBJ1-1	ASSLAGTPDTEAF
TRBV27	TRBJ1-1	ASSLQEGGLNTEAF
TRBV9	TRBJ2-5	ASSAGLQETQY
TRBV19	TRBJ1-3	ASRGSRSGNTIY
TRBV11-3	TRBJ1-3	ASSFLGRANSGNTIY
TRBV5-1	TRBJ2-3	ASSFLGVTDTQY
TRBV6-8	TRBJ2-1	ASRMIFSGEQF
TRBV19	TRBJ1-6	ASTTPAGTGESPLH